These 20 T cell receptor beta chains were all obtained from the same sample, sequenced in a study of blood T cell repertoires in COVID-19. The method was immunoSEQ multiplex PCR; TCRdb's version includes in-frame clones alone and lacks a portion of them. The sample has approximately 30,000 clones, approximately 88% seen once; the top ten hold about a sixth. Specimen: peripheral blood. These receptors all stem from a human donor in a cohort sampled during active COVID-19.

This chain connects TRBV29-1 to TRBJ1-1; D may be TRBD1 (5 bases). Germline V gene data show CDR1 as SQVTM and CDR2 as ANQGSEA. V lost 7 bases and J lost 1, with 16 bases in between. This CDR3 comprises 14 residues. The CDR3 coding sequence is TGCAGCGGGTCGATTTTTACAGGGAACACTGAAGCTTTCTTT. This translates into CSGSIFTGNTEAFF. The full variable domain, with the rest looked up from reference TRBV29-1 and TRBJ1-1, is SAVISQKPSRDICQRGTSLTIQCQVDSQVTMMFWYRQQPGQSLTLIATANQGSEATYESGFVIDKFPISRPNLTFSTLTVSNMSPEDSSIYLCSGSIFTGNTEAFFGQGTRLTVV.

This rearrangement joins TRBV19 to TRBJ1-5; 10 nucleotides match TRBD1. Germline V gene lookup returns CDR1 LNHDA and CDR2 SQIVND (reference sequence). The CDR3 totals 14 residues. Trimming took 5 bases from V and 7 from J; bases not matched to a gene: 5. Here the CDR3 reads CASSSTGGGQPQHF. For the CDR3, the DNA is TGTGCCAGTAGTTCGACAGGGGGCGGGCAGCCCCAGCATTTT.

The genes are TRBV2 and TRBJ2-2; TRBD2 matches at 9 bases. The trim removed 8 bases at V and 3 bases at J, leaving 7 bases unmatched. CDR3 length: 15 residues. The V gene's germline CDR1 is SNHLY and CDR2 FYNNEI. The CDR3 DNA reads as TGTGCCAGCGGGCGTAGCGGGGGCTACACCGGGGAGCTGTTTTTT. It is translated as CASGRSGGYTGELFF.

The chain recombines TRBV9 with TRBJ1-1, with D unclear. The CDR3 runs to 14 residues. Trimming took 0 bases from V and 3 from J, leaving 9 bases between them. Germline CDR1 SGDLS, CDR2 YYNGEE. DNA for the CDR3: TGTGCCAGCAGCGTAGCCACAGTAGACACTGAAGCTTTCTTT. Amino acid sequence: CASSVATVDTEAFF.

The rearrangement joins TRBV7-9 to TRBJ2-3, with 7 bases identical to TRBD2. Unmatched junction bases numbered 13, after V lost 2 bases and J lost 5 bases. Germline-derived CDR1 and CDR2 are SEHNR and FQNEAQ (reference sequence). The CDR3 has 17 residues. The CDR3, as DNA: TGTGCCAGCAGCTTATTGCCCGCCGGGGGGTCGGGAGATACGCAGTATTTT. Amino acid sequence: CASSLLPAGGSGDTQYF.

This rearrangement joins TRBV7-2 to TRBJ1-2; 9 bases fit TRBD1. V dropped 5 bases and J dropped 5; count of bases not matched to a gene: 6. CDR3 length: 14 residues. CDR1 is SGHTA, CDR2 FQGNSA, per germline. The CDR3 loop is CASSPTGGIYGYTF. CDR3 bases: TGTGCCAGCAGCCCGACAGGGGGAATATATGGCTACACCTTC.

V gene TRBV10-3 combines with J gene TRBJ1-5; D not certain. V was pared by 5 bases and J by 2 bases, with 19 bases between. This CDR3 region has 17 residues. Germline V lookup: CDR1 ENHRY, CDR2 SYGVKD. The CDR3 is CAISPRAPTQGNQPQHF. CDR3 nucleotide sequence: TGTGCCATCAGTCCGAGGGCCCCCACCCAGGGCAATCAGCCCCAGCATTTT.

This chain joins TRBV7-2 and TRBJ2-7; 9 nucleotides align to TRBD1. With 1 base clipped from V and 6 bases from J, the junction kept 7 bases outside the gene matches. The CDR3 runs 15 residues. Germline loops: CDR1 SGHTA, CDR2 FQGNSA. CDR3 in amino acids: CASSLDRTGAVEQYF. The DNA of the CDR3 is TGTGCCAGCAGCTTAGATAGGACAGGGGCTGTCGAGCAGTACTTC.

J is TRBJ1-5 and V is TRBV6-5, with D possibly TRBD1 on 5 matching bases. Trimming shortened V by 6 bases and J by 2 bases, and 11 bases separated the two germline ends. Germline loops: CDR1 MNHEY, CDR2 SVGAGI. The CDR3 has 14 amino acids. The CDR3 here is CASSTLGGNQPQHF. The DNA for the CDR3 is TGTGCCAGCAGCACGTTAGGGGGCAATCAGCCCCAGCATTTT.

This rearrangement joins TRBV11-3 to TRBJ2-7; maybe TRBD2 (6 bases). Germline CDR1 reads SGHNT; CDR2 reads YENEEA. V was shortened by 3 bases and J by 6 bases, with 9 bases between the two germline ends. The CDR3 extends over 12 amino acids. The CDR3 region is CASSFLGGEQYF. The DNA for the CDR3 is TGTGCCAGCAGCTTTTTGGGGGGCGAGCAGTACTTC.

This chain links TRBV5-1 with TRBJ1-1; 9 bases align to TRBD1. The germline gives CDR1 SGHRS, CDR2 YFSETQ. V was clipped by 0 bases and J by 5 bases; unmatched bases: 8. The CDR3 is made up of 16 amino acids. The CDR3 sequence is CASSLAVGQGRTEAFF. The CDR3 DNA reads TGCGCCAGCAGCTTGGCCGTGGGACAGGGAAGGACTGAAGCTTTCTTT.

This clone was detected only once. CDR3 in DNA: TGTGCCAGCAGTTTAAGCACTAGCGGGAGCCACGAGCAGTACTTC. This codes for CASSLSTSGSHEQYF. J is TRBJ2-7 and V is TRBV28, with 11 bases fitting TRBD2. The CDR3 runs to 15 residues. Unmatched junction bases numbered 5, after V lost 2 bases and J lost 5 bases. From germline, CDR1 is MDHEN and CDR2 SYDVKM.

The chain carries TRBV12-3 or TRBV12-4 and TRBJ1-3; D may be TRBD1 (5 bases). The CDR3 consists of 12 residues. The V and J ends lost 7 bases and 8 bases respectively, with 12 bases between them. The CDR3 protein is CASNGGGHTIYF. The CDR3 DNA sequence: TGTGCCAGCAATGGGGGGGGACACACCATATATTTT.

This chain joins TRBV10-2 and TRBJ1-5; D is ambiguous. Germline CDR1 and CDR2: WSHSY and SAAADI. V was trimmed by 5 bases and J by 4 bases, leaving 12 bases between them. The CDR3 is 14 amino acids. The CDR3 protein is CASSMTQVNQPQHF. CDR3 nucleotides: TGCGCCAGCAGTATGACCCAGGTGAATCAGCCCCAGCATTTT.

This clone has just one count. The chain uses TRBV19 and TRBJ2-4; D is perhaps TRBD2 (5 bases). Between the trimmed V and J ends, which lost 3 bases and 4 bases, there was a span of 7 bases. Germline V gives CDR1 LNHDA, CDR2 SQIVND (reference sequence). This CDR3 contains 13 residues. CDR3 nucleotide sequence: TGTGCCAGTAGTATTAGGGAGAAAAACATTCAGTACTTC. Its translation is CASSIREKNIQYF.

V gene TRBV9 combines with J gene TRBJ2-2; 16 bases align to TRBD2. Germline V gives CDR1 SGDLS, CDR2 YYNGEE. V shed 4 bases, J shed 3 bases, and the junction held 15 bases outside the gene matches. There are 21 residues in the CDR3. The CDR3 bases are TGTGCCAGCAGCCCGTTACTTCCGGGACTAGCGGGAGGGCGGTACACCGGGGAGCTGTTTTTT. Encoded protein: CASSPLLPGLAGGRYTGELFF.

This clone was seen just once. This chain links TRBV6-5 with TRBJ2-7; weak D call: TRBD1 (7 bases). CDR1 and CDR2 (germline): MNHEY, SVGAGI. The V end was cut by 6 bases, the J end by 1 base, with 13 bases between. This CDR3 has 14 residues. CDR3 residues: CASRAEGASYEQYF. CDR3 DNA: TGTGCCAGCAGGGCGGAGGGGGCTTCCTACGAGCAGTACTTC.

This clone was seen more than once but under ten times. This chain links TRBV11-2 with TRBJ2-1; no reliable D call. V lost 5 bases to trimming and J lost 0 bases, with 14 bases between them. CDR1 and CDR2 (germline): SGHAT, FQNNGV. The CDR3 runs 16 residues. The CDR3 reads CASSPLNTSSYNEQFF. The CDR3 DNA reads TGTGCCAGCAGCCCCCTGAACACCAGCTCCTACAATGAGCAGTTCTTC.

The chain's CDR3 is CASSALGQGISSGANVLTF. DNA of the CDR3: TGTGCCAGCAGTGCCCTAGGACAGGGAATTAGCTCTGGGGCCAACGTCCTGACTTTC. V gene TRBV2 combines with J gene TRBJ2-6, with 8 bases aligning to TRBD1. The germline V gene encodes CDR1 SNHLY and CDR2 FYNNEI. The CDR3 spans 19 residues. With 4 bases clipped from V and 0 bases from J, the junction kept 11 bases outside the gene matches. The variable domain in full, completed from reference TRBV2 and TRBJ2-6, reads EPEVTQTPSHQVTQMGQEVILRCVPISNHLYFYWYRQILGQKVEFLVSFYNNEISEKSEIFDDQFSVERPDGSNFTLKIRSTKLEDSAMYFCASSALGQGISSGANVLTFGAGSRLTVL.

This chain connects TRBV7-9 to TRBJ2-7; TRBD1 aligns across 9 bases. This CDR3 is 14 amino acids long. Germline V lookup: CDR1 SEHNR, CDR2 FQNEAQ (reference sequence). V was pared by 5 bases and J by 2 bases, with 4 bases of the junction left unmatched. The CDR3 here is CASSPTGGPYEQYF. The CDR3 coding sequence is TGTGCCAGCAGCCCGACAGGGGGTCCCTACGAGCAGTACTTC.